This T cell receptor beta chain was observed in a study of a mutant IDH1 vaccine in newly diagnosed glioma. Study summary: Visit V12 was scheduled at week 35 and visit V13 at week 47.

TCRdb's copy holds only in-frame clones and misses some; the assay was immunoSEQ multiplex PCR. The data show about 74,000 clones, around nine tenths seen once. Concerning this clone itself: Its antigen is still unknown.

As for time point: week 35, safety follow-up. Topical imiquimod accompanied each vaccine dose, which consisted of 300 ug of mutant IDH1 20-mer peptide. V was trimmed by 4 bases and J by 1 base, leaving 7 bases between them. CDR3 length: 13 amino acids. Germline loops: CDR1 LGHNA, CDR2 YSLEER. The rearrangement joins TRBV4-3 to TRBJ1-1; tentative D call: TRBD1 (5 bases). Here the sequenced sample was PBMCs, taken from a glioma patient whose treatment included an IDH1 peptide vaccine. The receptor's source is a young man with glioma. CDR3 loop: CASSRDRNTEAFF. As DNA, the CDR3 is TGCGCCAGCAGCCGGGACCGGAACACTGAAGCTTTCTTT.